This TCR beta chain was obtained from a study of Tregs in tolerant kidney transplant recipients. Study summary: Recipients received nonmyeloablative bone marrow transplants from related graft donors, with transient mixed chimerism. The study's findings and limits: In tolerant patients, donor-specific Tregs outgrew total Tregs, suggesting antigen-driven expansion. Changing PCR primers prevented nucleotide comparison between some patients' samples.

This clone was recorded once. Its cognate antigen is unknown. V was clipped by 2 bases and J by 5 bases, with 15 bases between them. The CDR3 runs to 15 residues. In germline, CDR1 is ENHRY, CDR2 SYGVKD. Clones were read by immunoSEQ multiplex PCR, and TCRdb kept only the in-frame ones, dropping some. The sample holds approximately 100,000 clones, 80% to 95% seen once. Thawed PBMCs were FACS-sorted into unstimulated CD4+CD25+CD127- regulatory T cells, CD4+CD25- non-regulatory cells, CD4 and CD8 cells. This receptor was obtained from a human donor who received a combined kidney and bone marrow transplant. The rearrangement uses TRBV10-3 and TRBJ2-5; weak D call: TRBD2 (5 bases). Sequencing used CD4+ T cells from blood, obtained before the transplant. DNA for the CDR3: TGTGCCATCAGTGAGGGAGGCGAAATTTGGGAGACCCAGTACTTC. It translates to CAISEGGEIWETQYF.